These 7 T cell receptor beta chains came from one sample sequenced in a study of cytomegalovirus exposure and HLA in healthy donors. Primers for the PCR totalled 60 Vbeta and 13 Jbeta. Sequencing was performed with immunoSEQ multiplex PCR; in TCRdb, only in-frame clones are kept and a portion is missing. The table has about 130,000 clones, approximately 80% seen once; the top ten hold under 3.5%. Specimen: PBMCs. The receptor source for this set is a man aged 50-59 years in good health and CMV-seronegative.

V usage is TRBV4-3 and J usage is TRBJ1-5, with 7 bases lining up with TRBD1. Unmatched junction bases numbered 9, after V lost 4 bases and J lost 9 bases. The CDR3 runs 14 residues. Germline V lookup: CDR1 LGHNA, CDR2 YSLEER. The DNA for the CDR3 is TGCGCCAGCAGCCGAGAGACAGGGCCTTGGCCCCAGCATTTT. This codes for CASSRETGPWPQHF.

This clone was found once. V is TRBV9 and J is TRBJ1-6; D unclear. Trimming removed 0 bases from V and 9 bases from J, with 13 bases in between. This CDR3 comprises 15 residues. Germline CDR1 SGDLS, CDR2 YYNGEE. The CDR3 DNA follows: TGTGCCAGCAGCGTAGGGCATCAGGCCAGTTCACCCCTCCACTTT. Amino acids: CASSVGHQASSPLHF.

The genes are TRBV2 and TRBJ2-7; 7 nucleotides agree with TRBD2. CDR3 length equals 15 residues. The ends lost 7 bases at V and 2 bases at J; junction bases unmatched: 11. Per germline, CDR1 SNHLY and CDR2 FYNNEI. CDR3 loop: CASISGTIRAYEQYF. The CDR3, as DNA: TGTGCCAGCATCTCCGGGACTATCAGGGCCTACGAGCAGTACTTC.

The chain recombines TRBV30 with TRBJ2-1; tentative D call: TRBD2 (5 bases). The germline V and J ends were trimmed by 3 bases and 3 bases, with 15 bases remaining between them. CDR1 GTSNPN and CDR2 SVGIG come from the germline V gene (reference sequence). The CDR3 totals 15 residues. In nucleotides, the CDR3 is TGTGCCTGGAGCCCCCCCCGGGAATTCTACAATGAGCAGTTCTTC. Residues: CAWSPPREFYNEQFF.

The chain uses TRBV28 and TRBJ2-3; 8 nucleotides agree with TRBD1. The trim removed 2 bases at V and 5 bases at J, leaving 9 bases unmatched. There are 16 residues in the CDR3. The germline gives CDR1 MDHEN, CDR2 SYDVKM. DNA of the CDR3: TGTGCCAGCAGTTTAGCAGGGGGCCTGGTGGTAGATACGCAGTATTTT. It translates to CASSLAGGLVVDTQYF.

This clone has only one observation. The chain combines TRBV27 with TRBJ1-2, with TRBD1 identical over 7 bases. V lost 6 bases, J lost 5 bases, and 6 bases stayed unmatched. This CDR3 region has 13 residues. CDR1 and CDR2 from the germline V gene are MNHEY and SMNVEV (reference sequence). CDR3 sequence (DNA): TGTGCCAGCAGGCCAGGGGGGCAGTATGGCTACACCTTC. Translation gives CASRPGGQYGYTF.

The sample holds one count of this clone. This rearrangement joins TRBV6-5 to TRBJ2-7; no reliable D call. CDR3 size: 13 residues. The germline V gene encodes CDR1 MNHEY and CDR2 SVGAGI. Trimming shortened V by 2 bases and J by 3 bases, and 8 bases separated the two germline ends. The DNA for the CDR3 is TGTGCCAGCAGTTACGTCGCCGGCTACGAGCAGTACTTC. Protein product: CASSYVAGYEQYF.